These 26 T cell receptor beta chains came from one sample sequenced in a study of vaccination and CD4 T cells after COVID-19. No antigens are known for them. Treatment noted: approximately nine-day PBMC culture with coronavirus spike peptide pools or control peptides (ViraFEST assay). Cultured CD4+ T cells had their DNA profiled by the Oncomine TCR Beta short-read assay. One entry per CDR3 protein, called by TCRdb with MiXCR from the PCR reads. The table has about 17,000 distinct CDR3 sequences, approximately 60% seen once. The source was CD4+ T cells from blood, cultured in vitro, collected after SARS-CoV-2 vaccination. These receptors all stem from a human donor who had recovered from COVID-19.

V usage is TRBV6-1 and J usage is TRBJ2-2; the D is unclear. V shed 4 bases and J shed 4 bases, with 4 bases lying between them. The CDR3 contains 12 residues. Germline lookup yields CDR1 MNHNS and CDR2 SASEGT. The CDR3 spells CASSVRTGELFF. CDR3 coding DNA: TGTGCCAGCAGTGTCCGCACCGGGGAGCTGTTTTTT.

The chain combines TRBV27 with TRBJ2-2; the D call may be TRBD1 or TRBD2 (5 bases each). V lost 7 bases and J 2 bases, leaving 17 bases between the germline ends. Germline V lookup: CDR1 MNHEY, CDR2 SMNVEV (reference sequence). The CDR3 runs to 16 residues. Written as DNA, the CDR3 is TGTGCCAGCACCTCGGAGGCAGGGAGAAACACCGGGGAGCTGTTTTTT. This sequence encodes CASTSEAGRNTGELFF.

The CDR3 DNA is TGTGCCAGCAGCTTAAGAGGGGGCAGTGGAAACACCATATATTTT. Protein sequence: CASSLRGGSGNTIYF. The V call is TRBV7-3, the J call TRBJ1-3; TRBD1 matches at 7 bases. J lost 3 bases, V lost 1 base, and 3 bases had no gene match. Germline CDR1 reads SGHTA; CDR2 reads FQGTGA. CDR3 length: 15 amino acids.

The chain carries TRBV6-4 and TRBJ1-1; D is undetermined. V lost 5 bases and J 7 bases, leaving 23 bases between the germline ends. CDR3 length equals 16 residues. Germline lookup yields CDR1 MRHNA and CDR2 SNTAGT. The CDR3 sequence is CASSHTAGSRPLEAFF. The DNA for the CDR3 is TGTGCCAGCAGTCATACTGCCGGGTCTCGACCTCTTGAAGCTTTCTTT.

The chain couples TRBV6-1 to TRBJ2-1; TRBD1 matches 8 bases. Germline CDR1 and CDR2: MNHNS and SASEGT. The junction had 11 bases not matched to a gene; V was cut back by 4 bases and J by 6 bases. The CDR3 loop spans 16 amino acids. The CDR3 is CASSGLGQGEGNEQFF. CDR3 sequence (DNA): TGTGCCAGCAGTGGGCTAGGACAGGGCGAGGGCAATGAGCAGTTCTTC.

The chain joins TRBV4-1 to TRBJ1-1; D is possibly TRBD1 (5 bases). The germline V and J ends were trimmed by 1 base and 9 bases, with 6 bases remaining between them. The V gene's germline CDR1 is MGHRA and CDR2 YSYEKL. The CDR3 has 11 amino acids. CDR3 sequence reads: CASSQGGKAFF. The CDR3 bases are TGCGCCAGCAGCCAAGGGGGGAAAGCTTTCTTT.

The chain couples TRBV20-1 to TRBJ1-5; D gene unclear. Germline lookup yields CDR1 DFQATT and CDR2 SNEGSKA (reference sequence). This CDR3 has 16 residues. The V and J ends lost 3 bases and 6 bases respectively, with 21 bases between them. The CDR3 DNA is TGCAGTGCTAGTGAGGTAGTAAGGGAATCTGGTCAGCCCCAGCATTTT. As protein: CSASEVVRESGQPQHF.

The rearrangement uses TRBV19 and TRBJ1-5; weak D call: TRBD1 (6 bases). V dropped 6 bases and J dropped 7 bases, with 16 bases sitting between them. This CDR3 contains 14 residues. Germline V CDR1 and CDR2: LNHDA, SQIVND (reference sequence). Here the CDR3 reads CASSGRRGRQPQHF. The DNA for the CDR3 is TGTGCCAGTAGCGGTCGCAGGGGTCGACAGCCCCAGCATTTT.

This chain connects TRBV6-1 to TRBJ2-3; 9 bases are shared with TRBD1. The V and J ends lost 6 bases and 2 bases, in that order; junction bases with no gene match: 3. The CDR3 is 14 residues long. CDR1 and CDR2 from the germline V gene are MNHNS and SASEGT. The CDR3: CASRGQGDTDTQYF. DNA of the CDR3: TGTGCCAGCAGGGGACAGGGAGACACAGATACGCAGTATTTT.

V usage is TRBV23-1 and J usage is TRBJ1-2; no clear D. TRBV23-1 has ORF status, its function being uncertain. V was cut by 4 bases and J by 11 bases, with 14 bases left in between. The CDR3 spans 12 residues. The CDR3 nucleotides are TGCGCCAGCAGTCGTCCCGTAAAGTCGTACACCTTC. Residues: CASSRPVKSYTF.

The chain combines TRBV7-2 with TRBJ2-1; perhaps D is TRBD1 or TRBD2 (6 bases each). CDR1 and CDR2 (germline): SGHTA, FQGNSA. The CDR3 covers 17 residues. Trimming cost V 6 bases and J 0 bases, with 18 bases left between them. In nucleotides, the CDR3 is TGTGCCAGCAGGGGGGCGGGAAAATGGAGCTCCTACAATGAGCAGTTCTTC. Amino acids: CASRGAGKWSSYNEQFF.

V gene TRBV20-1 combines with J gene TRBJ2-3; 8 bases are shared with TRBD1. CDR1 and CDR2 from the germline V gene are DFQATT and SNEGSKA (reference sequence). The V and J ends lost 0 bases and 3 bases, in that order; junction bases with no gene match: 5. The CDR3 sequence is 15 residues long. In DNA, the CDR3 is TGCAGTGCTAGAGATACAGGGGGTTTTACAGATACGCAGTATTTT. Its protein product is CSARDTGGFTDTQYF.

This clonotype was found a few times. The chain carries TRBV6-2 or TRBV6-3 and TRBJ1-2; 8 positions match TRBD1. This CDR3 is 13 amino acids long. From germline, CDR1 is MNHEY and CDR2 SVGEGT. V was pared by 6 bases and J by 6 bases, with 6 bases of the junction left unmatched. The CDR3 nucleotides are TGTGCCAGCAGAAAGACAGGGGAGGATGGCTACACCTTC. It yields the protein CASRKTGEDGYTF.

This chain links TRBV27 with TRBJ1-1; D is possibly TRBD1 (6 bases). V gave up 2 bases and J gave up 4 bases, with 8 bases separating them. Per the germline V gene, CDR1 is MNHEY and CDR2 is SMNVEV (reference sequence). This CDR3 is built from 13 residues. DNA for the CDR3: TGTGCCAGCAGTTTAAGGGGGGTCACTGAAGCTTTCTTT. This translates into CASSLRGVTEAFF.

Details on this clonotype: Because the CDR3's place on the DNA is in doubt, the DNA is left out and the CDR3 is given as listed by TCRdb. V and J are TRBV27 and TRBJ1-2; the listed D gene, TRBD1, was not tested against the DNA. The CDR3 length is 22 residues, termini included. CDR1 is MNHEY, CDR2 SMNVEV, per germline (reference sequence). The CDR3 sequence: CASSFRVQGANVLTFGAGGYTF.

The chain combines TRBV30 with TRBJ2-7; D call uncertain. Germline CDR1 reads GTSNPN; CDR2 reads SVGIG (reference sequence). V gave up 0 bases and J gave up 0 bases, with 9 bases separating them. This CDR3 is built from 14 residues. The CDR3 DNA is TGTGCCTGGAGTGTACTTGAGAACTCCTACGAGCAGTACTTC. Residues: CAWSVLENSYEQYF.

The chain is built from TRBV7-2 and TRBJ2-3, with a possible D match to TRBD2 (6 bases). V lost 5 bases and J 0 bases, leaving 15 bases between the germline ends. Germline V lookup: CDR1 SGHTA, CDR2 FQGNSA. The CDR3 consists of 16 residues. The CDR3 nucleotides read TGTGCCAGCAGCCCGGGGACTGACACTAGCACAGATACGCAGTATTTT. It encodes CASSPGTDTSTDTQYF.

This clonotype was counted a single time. The V gene is TRBV20-1, the J gene TRBJ1-4, with 7 bases identical to TRBD1. The CDR3 sequence is 15 residues long. Germline loops: CDR1 DFQATT, CDR2 SNEGSKA (reference sequence). The trim removed 2 bases at V and 6 bases at J, leaving 9 bases unmatched. The CDR3 protein is CSARSPGTAHEKLFF. CDR3 nucleotide sequence: TGCAGTGCTAGAAGCCCCGGGACAGCTCATGAAAAACTGTTTTTT.

The J gene is TRBJ2-5, the V gene TRBV7-2; D is possibly TRBD2 (5 bases). This CDR3 contains 15 residues. Germline CDR1 SGHTA, CDR2 FQGNSA. V was cut by 4 bases and J by 4 bases, with 16 bases left in between. The CDR3 nucleotides read TGTGCCAGCAGCTACGGACTCGGGGTGGGAGAGACCCAGTACTTC. Protein: CASSYGLGVGETQYF.

The rearrangement joins TRBV6-2 or TRBV6-3 to TRBJ2-5; the match to TRBD1 covers 9 bases. CDR3 length: 13 amino acids. The V gene's germline CDR1 is MNHEY and CDR2 SVGEGT. V trimming: 7 bases; J trimming: 5 bases; junction bases outside the gene matches: 5. The CDR3 reads CASKRTGVETQYF. The CDR3 DNA reads as TGTGCCAGCAAACGGACAGGGGTTGAGACCCAGTACTTC.

The rearrangement joins TRBV6-5 to TRBJ2-7; TRBD2 matches at 7 bases. CDR3 length: 15 amino acids. Germline trimming cut 0 bases from V and 5 bases from J; bases unmatched to any gene: 7. Germline CDR1 reads MNHEY; CDR2 reads SVGAGI. The CDR3 loop is CASSYSGFGGNEQYF. The CDR3 nucleotides read TGTGCCAGCAGTTACTCAGGATTCGGGGGGAACGAGCAGTACTTC.

The chain uses TRBV7-2 and TRBJ1-1, with 10 bases matching TRBD1. The V gene's germline CDR1 is SGHTA and CDR2 FQGNSA. The CDR3 has 14 amino acids. V was pared by 5 bases and J by 8 bases, with 8 bases of the junction left unmatched. As DNA, the CDR3 is TGTGCCAGCAGCGAAGACAGGGGGCGCGGGGAAGCTTTCTTT. Protein sequence: CASSEDRGRGEAFF.

CDR3 DNA: TGTGCCAGCAGCCAGAATGAAAATGCTTTCTTT. Amino acid sequence: CASSQNENAFF. The V gene is TRBV11-3, the J gene TRBJ1-1; D gene unclear. V was cut by 5 bases and J by 11 bases, with 12 bases left in between. The germline CDR1 and CDR2 sequences are SGHNT and YENEEA. This CDR3 comprises 11 residues.

This clonotype was recorded a few times. The gene calls are TRBV2 and TRBJ1-2; D call uncertain. Germline V gene lookup returns CDR1 SNHLY and CDR2 FYNNEI. The CDR3 is 13 amino acids. Trimming shortened V by 6 bases and J by 6 bases, and 14 bases separated the two germline ends. The CDR3 bases are TGTGCCAGCAGCCCCCGGCAGGTTGATGGCTACACCTTC. Translating it yields CASSPRQVDGYTF.

The chain uses TRBV20-1 and TRBJ1-6, with 11 nucleotides matching TRBD1. After removal of 0 bases from V and 9 bases from J, the junction contained 4 bases not matched to a gene. The CDR3 loop spans 15 amino acids. The germline V gene encodes CDR1 DFQATT and CDR2 SNEGSKA (reference sequence). Written as DNA, the CDR3 is TGCAGTGCTAGAGAAGGGACAGGGGGTCTTTCACCCCTCCACTTT. Translation gives CSAREGTGGLSPLHF.

This chain connects TRBV20-1 to TRBJ1-5; D may be TRBD1 (6 bases). V lost 3 bases, J lost 4 bases, and 16 bases lay in between. Germline CDR1 reads DFQATT; CDR2 reads SNEGSKA (reference sequence). The CDR3 is 15 residues long. The CDR3 DNA follows: TGCAGTGCTAGGGGCGACACAACAGGGAATCAGCCCCAGCATTTT. It yields the protein CSARGDTTGNQPQHF.